Sequencing of this T cell receptor beta chain was carried out in a study of T cell repertoires in cytomegalovirus infection. Across the whole study: A matching HLA type, together with CMV infection, was signaled by public TCR beta signatures.

One entry per CDR3 protein results from TCRdb running MiXCR on the reads. In the table there are 400,000 to 550,000 distinct CDR3 sequences, roughly 10% of which are singletons. This clonotype was seen repeatedly, ten times or more. Its antigen remains unknown. Findings and caveats of the study: Using cumulative public TCR beta family frequency, the authors identified those who carried CMV together with the relevant HLA.

CDR3 length: 13 residues. V shed 6 bases and J shed 0 bases, with 9 bases lying between them. Germline assignment: CDR1 DFQATT and CDR2 SNEGSKA (reference sequence). The chain is built from TRBV20-1 and TRBJ1-3, with D unresolved. The TCR comes from a human donor in good health (CMV status not recorded). Some clones in this sample may be carry-over from other donors' samples. The source material was PBMCs. The CDR3: CSAAKGSGNTIYF. The CDR3 DNA is TGCAGTGCAGCGAAAGGCTCTGGAAACACCATATATTTT.